This T cell receptor beta chain was sequenced in a study of cytomegalovirus exposure and HLA in healthy donors. Notes on the study in general: Later analysis found that TCR beta chains associated with HLA were more clonally expanded than other, equally common chains.

Worth noting for this clone: Its antigen is currently unknown.

The PCR was carried out with 60 Vbeta primers and 13 Jbeta primers. The protocol was immunoSEQ multiplex PCR, while the TCRdb copy is restricted to in-frame clones and leaves out a portion. The profile shows roughly 160,000 clones, approximately 77% of them singletons. This receptor was taken from a female donor in good health and CMV-seronegative. Sequenced: PBMCs.

This CDR3 is CASSLAGPELAGGYNEQFF. CDR3 bases: TGCGCCAGCAGCTTGGCCGGCCCTGAACTAGCGGGGGGCTACAATGAGCAGTTCTTC. The chain uses TRBV5-1 and TRBJ2-1; 12 nucleotides align to TRBD2. This CDR3 comprises 19 residues. CDR1 is SGHRS, CDR2 YFSETQ, per germline. V gave up 0 bases and J gave up 3 bases; unmatched junction bases: 10.